This paragraph reports one T cell receptor (beta chain). This sample was taken from a study of memory CD4+ T cells and cytomegalovirus serostatus. Method: immunoSEQ multiplex PCR; TCRdb's copy keeps in-frame clones and lacks some. The sample yields around 57,000 clones, over 60% seen once. Single viable CD3+CD4+CD8-CD45RO+ cells were sorted as the memory CD4+ T cells. The sequencing input was memory CD4+ T cells from blood. This TCR was sampled from an adult in good health and CMV-seronegative. Some clones in this sample may be carry-over from other donors' samples.

The CDR3 region has the DNA TGTGCCAGCACCGCGGCAACTTCGGGAGGTTCACCCCTCCACTTT. This gives the protein CASTAATSGGSPLHF. The chain carries TRBV2 and TRBJ1-6; no reliable D call. Trimming left V 7 bases short and J 9 bases short, with 19 bases between. Germline CDR1 and CDR2: SNHLY and FYNNEI. The CDR3 covers 15 residues.